Only one count was recorded for the clone carrying this T cell receptor (beta chain). The antigen remains undetermined. Trimming pared 5 bases from V and 4 bases from J, leaving 8 bases between. CDR3 size: 13 residues. Germline loops: CDR1 MNHEY, CDR2 SMNVEV (reference sequence). This sample is drawn from a study of PD-L1 blockade in urothelial cancer. Overall study: Atezolizumab was started by patients at some point between 2014 and 2015 at 1,200 mg intravenously every 3 weeks. Blood drawn 3 weeks (second dose) and 6 weeks after treatment start was analyzed. Findings and caveats of the study: Durable-benefit patients showed greater tumor-associated blood clone expansion at 3 weeks.

TCRdb's copy holds only in-frame clones and misses some; the assay was immunoSEQ multiplex PCR. The sample consists of approximately 100,000 clones, around 90% of them appearing once. The TCR originated in a woman of 80 years or more with urothelial cancer. The sample here was PBMCs, taken around atezolizumab (anti-PD-L1) treatment. The chain joins TRBV27 to TRBJ2-2; no definite D call. DNA of the CDR3: TGTGCCAGCAGTCCCTCCGGCACCGGGGAGCTGTTTTTT. The encoded protein is CASSPSGTGELFF.